Listed below are T cell receptor beta chains from one sample, sequenced in a study of response to subunit inactivated influenza vaccine. TCRdb reprocessed the RT-PCR reads with MiXCR, giving one entry per CDR3 protein. Seen here are hundreds of thousands of distinct CDR3 sequences, 11% to 15% observed once, and the top ten hold 7.6%. The starting material was PBMCs from blood, obtained around 15 days before vaccination. The receptors here all came from a man aged 50-60 years who received an inactivated influenza vaccine. CDR3s include the opening cysteine and the closing phenylalanine or tryptophan. D genes are given only for firm matches. Clone size is not always given. Where it is, it says once, few, many or a class for expanded clones.

CDR3 length,D gene,V gene,clone size,J gene,CDR3 protein,CDR3 DNA
12,-,TRBV29-1,few,TRBJ2-4,CSVEDQGNIQYF,TGCAGCGTTGAAGATCAGGGAAACATTCAGTACTTC
15,TRBD2,TRBV11-2,few,TRBJ2-3,CASSRLAGTTDTQYF,TGTGCCAGCAGCCGACTAGCGGGAACCACAGATACGCAGTATTTT
15,-,TRBV7-2,many,TRBJ2-5,CASSLGGDKKETQYF,TGTGCCAGCAGCTTAGGCGGCGACAAAAAAGAGACCCAGTACTTC
15,TRBD1,TRBV11-2,-,TRBJ2-7,CASRGDDRGRYEQYF,TGTGCCAGCAGGGGGGATGACAGGGGGCGGTACGAGCAGTACTTC
16,TRBD1,TRBV5-1,few,TRBJ2-3,CASSWSGQGGTDTQYF,TGCGCCAGCAGCTGGTCGGGACAGGGGGGCACAGATACGCAGTATTTT
16,TRBD1,TRBV27,-,TRBJ1-5,CASSPQTGPDNQPQHF,TGTGCCAGCAGCCCCCAGACAGGGCCTGACAATCAGCCCCAGCATTTT
14,-,TRBV5-1,few,TRBJ1-4,CASSPEFSNEKLFF,TGCGCCAGCAGCCCGGAGTTCTCTAATGAAAAACTGTTTTTT
15,-,TRBV5-5,few,TRBJ2-1,CAAAEGGASYNEQFF,TGTGCCGCCGCTGAGGGGGGGGCCTCCTACAATGAGCAGTTCTTC
20,-,TRBV11-2,-,TRBJ1-1,CASSLGRQWNTNPWNTEAFF,TGTGCCAGCAGCTTAGGCCGACAATGGAATACCAACCCCTGGAACACTGAAGCTTTCTTT
12,-,TRBV2,-,TRBJ2-4,CASTITGFGQYF,TGTGCCAGCACCATAACAGGGTTTGGTCAGTACTTC
17,TRBD2,TRBV5-1,-,TRBJ2-3,CASSFETSGASTDTQYF,TGCGCCAGCAGCTTCGAAACTAGCGGGGCAAGCACAGATACGCAGTATTTT
19,TRBD1,TRBV9,-,TRBJ1-1,CASSGRLDRGLSANTEAFF,TGTGCCAGCAGCGGACGACTGGACAGGGGGCTTTCGGCGAACACTGAAGCTTTCTTT
13,-,TRBV10-3,many,TRBJ2-1,CAISRTTVDEQFF,TGTGCCATCAGCCGGACTACGGTGGATGAGCAGTTCTTC
20,TRBD2,TRBV12-3/TRBV12-4,few,TRBJ2-3,CASSSPPPSGDRGSTDTQYF,TGTGCCAGCAGTTCTCCCCCCCCCAGCGGGGATCGGGGCAGCACAGATACGCAGTATTTT